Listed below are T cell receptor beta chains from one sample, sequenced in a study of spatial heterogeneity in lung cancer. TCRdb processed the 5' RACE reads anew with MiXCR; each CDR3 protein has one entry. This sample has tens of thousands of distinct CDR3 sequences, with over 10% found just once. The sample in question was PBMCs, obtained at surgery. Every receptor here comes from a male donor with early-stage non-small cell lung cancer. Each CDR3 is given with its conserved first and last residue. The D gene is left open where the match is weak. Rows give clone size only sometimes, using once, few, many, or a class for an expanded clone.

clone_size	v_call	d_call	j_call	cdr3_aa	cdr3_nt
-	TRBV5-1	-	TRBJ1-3	CASSFGGISGNTIYF	TGCGCCAGCAGCTTCGGGGGGATATCTGGAAACACCATATATTTT
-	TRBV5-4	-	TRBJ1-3	CASSLGPDNSGNTIYF	TGTGCCAGCAGCTTGGGACCGGACAACTCTGGAAACACCATATATTTT
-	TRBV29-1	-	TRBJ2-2	CSVEEAASANTGELFF	TGCAGCGTTGAAGAGGCGGCAAGCGCGAACACCGGGGAGCTGTTTTTT
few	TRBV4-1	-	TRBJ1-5	CASSPFRANQPQHF	TGCGCCAGCAGCCCCTTTAGAGCCAATCAGCCCCAGCATTTT
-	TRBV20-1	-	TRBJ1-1	CSASPFNGGRDTEAFF	TGCAGTGCTAGCCCTTTCAACGGGGGGCGTGACACTGAAGCTTTCTTT
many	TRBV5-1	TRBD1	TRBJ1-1	CASSLSGGETEAFF	TGCGCCAGCAGCCTCTCAGGGGGGGAAACTGAAGCTTTCTTT
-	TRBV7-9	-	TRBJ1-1	CASTYIGGNTEAFF	TGTGCCAGCACCTACATAGGGGGGAACACTGAAGCTTTCTTT
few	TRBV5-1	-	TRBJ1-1	CASSPYARGRLMNTEAFF	TGCGCCAGCAGCCCCTATGCGAGGGGGAGACTAATGAACACTGAAGCTTTCTTT
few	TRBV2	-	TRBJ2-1	CASSERERVGNEQFF	TGTGCCAGCAGTGAAAGAGAAAGGGTAGGCAATGAGCAGTTCTTC
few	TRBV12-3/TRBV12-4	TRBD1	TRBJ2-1	CASSLGQGASEQFF	TGTGCCAGCAGTTTAGGGCAGGGGGCGAGTGAGCAGTTCTTC
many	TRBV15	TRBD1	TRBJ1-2	CATSRDPPDRAGYTF	TGTGCCACCAGCAGAGATCCTCCGGACAGGGCCGGCTACACCTTC
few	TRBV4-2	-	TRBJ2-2	CASSQDQGSGELFF	TGTGCCAGCAGCCAAGATCAGGGGTCCGGGGAGCTGTTTTTT
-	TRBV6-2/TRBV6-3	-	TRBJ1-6	CASSLARVYYF	TGTGCCAGCAGCCTCGCCCGGGTCTACTACTTT
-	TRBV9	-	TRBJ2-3	CASSPESSKGDTQYF	TGTGCCAGCAGCCCGGAGTCATCTAAAGGAGATACGCAGTATTTT
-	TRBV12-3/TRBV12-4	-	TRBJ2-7	CASSIQATYEQYF	TGTGCCAGCAGCATCCAGGCTACCTACGAGCAGTACTTC
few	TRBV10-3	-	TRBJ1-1	CATSGPQEGEAFF	TGTGCCACGTCCGGGCCCCAGGAGGGTGAAGCTTTCTTT
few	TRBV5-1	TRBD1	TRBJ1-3	CASSLGDRATGNAIYF	TGCGCCAGCAGCTTGGGGGACAGGGCTACTGGAAACGCCATATACTTT
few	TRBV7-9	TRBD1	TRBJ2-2	CASSGRTGDTNTGELFF	TGTGCCAGCAGCGGGCGGACAGGAGACACGAACACCGGGGAGCTGTTTTTT
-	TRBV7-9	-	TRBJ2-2	CASSSRQVDTGELFF	TGTGCCAGCAGCTCTAGGCAGGTCGACACCGGGGAGCTGTTTTTT
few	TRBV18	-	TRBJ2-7	CASSPPSDGIYEQYF	TGTGCCAGCTCACCACCTTCAGACGGCATCTACGAGCAGTACTTC
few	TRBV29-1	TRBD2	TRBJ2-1	CSVHPAGGPRGEQFF	TGCAGCGTTCACCCAGCGGGGGGGCCGAGGGGTGAGCAGTTCTTC
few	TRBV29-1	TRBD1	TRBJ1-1	CSGVLTGANTEAFF	TGCAGCGGGGTATTGACAGGGGCGAACACTGAAGCTTTCTTT
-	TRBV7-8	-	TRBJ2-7	CASSSLSRGYEQYF	TGTGCCAGCAGCTCTCTTTCCAGGGGTTACGAGCAGTACTTC
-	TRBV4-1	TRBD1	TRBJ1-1	CASSSFPQGVKTEAFF	TGCGCCAGCAGCTCGTTTCCACAGGGGGTAAAGACTGAAGCTTTCTTT
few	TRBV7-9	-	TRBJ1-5	CASSLFDQPQHF	TGTGCCAGCAGCTTATTCGATCAGCCCCAGCATTTT
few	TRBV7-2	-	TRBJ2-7	CASSLRGGPTYEQYF	TGTGCCAGCAGCTTAAGGGGAGGCCCAACCTACGAGCAGTACTTC
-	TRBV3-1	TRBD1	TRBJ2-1	CASSQAYRGNEQFF	TGTGCCAGCAGCCAAGCGTACAGGGGGAATGAGCAGTTCTTC
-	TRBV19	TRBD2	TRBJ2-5	CASTAGGPETQYF	TGTGCCAGTACAGCGGGGGGTCCGGAGACCCAGTACTTC
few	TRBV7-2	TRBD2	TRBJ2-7	CASSPSGGSYEQYF	TGTGCCAGCAGTCCTAGCGGGGGCAGCTACGAGCAGTACTTC
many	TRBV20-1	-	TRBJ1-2	CSAKKMGGNGYTF	TGCAGTGCTAAAAAGATGGGGGGAAATGGCTACACCTTC
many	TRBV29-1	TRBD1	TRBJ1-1	CSGRDRATEAFF	TGCAGCGGCCGGGACAGGGCCACTGAAGCTTTCTTT
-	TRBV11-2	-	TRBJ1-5	CASSLSPEQPQHF	TGTGCCAGCAGCTTGTCCCCGGAACAGCCCCAGCATTTT
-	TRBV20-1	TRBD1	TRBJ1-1	CSAGNPGTGDTEAFF	TGCAGTGCTGGGAACCCCGGGACAGGGGACACTGAAGCTTTCTTT
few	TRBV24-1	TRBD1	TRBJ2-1	CATSDPAGGKSNEQFF	TGTGCCACCAGTGATCCGGCAGGGGGCAAGTCAAATGAGCAGTTCTTC
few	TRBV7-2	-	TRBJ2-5	CASSLDVADQETQYF	TGTGCCAGCAGCTTAGACGTAGCGGACCAAGAGACCCAGTACTTC
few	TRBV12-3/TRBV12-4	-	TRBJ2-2	CAITAANTGELFF	TGTGCTATTACGGCAGCGAACACCGGGGAGCTGTTTTTT
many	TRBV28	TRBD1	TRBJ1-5	CASSPGQGDQPQHF	TGTGCCAGCAGTCCGGGACAGGGGGATCAGCCCCAGCATTTT
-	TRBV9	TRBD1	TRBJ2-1	CASMRGQGSYNEQFF	TGTGCCAGTATGAGGGGACAGGGATCCTACAATGAGCAGTTCTTC
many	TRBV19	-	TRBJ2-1	CASTGADHNEQFF	TGTGCCAGTACCGGAGCGGACCACAATGAGCAGTTCTTC
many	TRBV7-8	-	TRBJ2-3	CASSLGWGGADTQYF	TGTGCCAGCAGCTTAGGGTGGGGTGGCGCAGATACGCAGTATTTT
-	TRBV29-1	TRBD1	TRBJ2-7	CSVYRGYEQYF	TGCAGCGTTTACAGGGGCTACGAGCAGTACTTC
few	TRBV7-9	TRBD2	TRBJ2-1	CASSLETSGQYNEQFF	TGTGCCAGCAGCTTAGAGACTAGCGGTCAATACAATGAGCAGTTCTTC
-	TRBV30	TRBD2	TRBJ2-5	CAWAAGGQETQYF	TGTGCCTGGGCCGCGGGGGGACAAGAGACCCAGTACTTC
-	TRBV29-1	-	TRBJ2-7	CSVEDTGGPEQYF	TGCAGCGTTGAAGATACGGGGGGCCCCGAGCAGTACTTC
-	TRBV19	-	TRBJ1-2	CASSIVIGSNYGYTF	TGTGCCAGTAGTATAGTTATCGGCAGCAACTATGGCTACACCTTC
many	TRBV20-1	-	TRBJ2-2	CSARKPGANTGELFF	TGCAGTGCTAGAAAGCCGGGAGCTAACACCGGGGAGCTGTTTTTT
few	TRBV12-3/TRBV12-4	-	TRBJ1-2	CASSLPSHPNYGYTF	TGTGCCAGCAGCCTACCTAGCCATCCTAACTATGGCTACACCTTC
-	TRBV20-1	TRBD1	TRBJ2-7	CSADRATAYEQYF	TGCAGTGCCGACAGGGCTACAGCCTACGAGCAGTACTTC
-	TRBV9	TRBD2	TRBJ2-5	CASSVSGGSQETQYF	TGTGCCAGCAGCGTTAGCGGGGGCTCCCAAGAGACCCAGTACTTC
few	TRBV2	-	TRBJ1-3	CASSERGSGNTIYF	TGTGCCAGCAGTGAAAGGGGATCTGGAAACACCATATATTTT
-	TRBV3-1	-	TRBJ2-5	CASSQRREETQYF	TGTGCCAGCAGCCAAAGGAGGGAAGAGACCCAGTACTTC
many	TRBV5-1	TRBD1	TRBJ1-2	CASSSGQERGYTF	TGCGCCAGCAGCTCCGGACAGGAACGAGGCTACACCTTC
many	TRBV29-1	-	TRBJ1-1	CSTKEGGPSTEAFF	TGCAGCACAAAAGAGGGGGGTCCCTCGACTGAAGCTTTCTTT
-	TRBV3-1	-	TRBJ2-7	CASSSFSNEQYF	TGTGCCAGCAGCTCGTTTTCCAACGAGCAGTACTTC
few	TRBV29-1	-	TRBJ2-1	CSVGTDNNEQFF	TGCAGCGTTGGGACAGATAACAATGAGCAGTTCTTC
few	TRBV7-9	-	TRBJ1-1	CASSLESKGAFF	TGTGCCAGCAGCTTAGAGTCGAAGGGAGCTTTCTTT
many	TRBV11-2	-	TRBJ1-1	CASSLDIYTEAFF	TGTGCCAGCAGCTTAGATATTTACACTGAAGCTTTCTTT
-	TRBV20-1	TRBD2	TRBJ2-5	CSGRDLAGGETQYF	TGCAGTGGTAGGGACCTAGCGGGGGGGGAGACCCAGTACTTC
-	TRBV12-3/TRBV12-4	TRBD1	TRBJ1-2	CASSRQGAAPLSNYGYTF	TGTGCCAGCAGCAGACAGGGGGCGGCTCCCCTTTCTAACTATGGCTACACCTTC
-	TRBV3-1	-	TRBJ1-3	CASNQFLGSSGNTIYF	TGTGCCAGCAACCAATTTCTAGGGAGCTCTGGAAACACCATATATTTT